This TCR beta chain was sequenced during a study of T cell repertoires in cytomegalovirus infection. General study points: The study found HLA-C-restricted CMV-specific TCR beta clonotypes dominating the ex vivo response.

In TCRdb, the reads were re-called with MiXCR into one record per CDR3 protein. The sample carries around 200,000 distinct CDR3 sequences, around 35% recorded once. Germline V lookup: CDR1 SSHAT, CDR2 FNYEAQ (reference sequence). The CDR3 spans 12 residues. The V end was cut by 6 bases, the J end by 9 bases, with 12 bases between. This clonotype has only a few counts. No antigen is known for it. The clonotype was recovered from a human donor in good health (CMV status not recorded). Some clones in this sample may be carry-over from other donors' samples. Material: CD8+ T cells from cultured PBMCs, obtained from culture after CMV antigen stimulation. This chain joins TRBV7-7 and TRBJ2-1, with D maybe TRBD2 (6 bases). CDR3 in amino acids: CASSGMGGEQFF. The CDR3 region has the DNA TGTGCCAGCAGTGGCATGGGAGGTGAGCAGTTCTTC.